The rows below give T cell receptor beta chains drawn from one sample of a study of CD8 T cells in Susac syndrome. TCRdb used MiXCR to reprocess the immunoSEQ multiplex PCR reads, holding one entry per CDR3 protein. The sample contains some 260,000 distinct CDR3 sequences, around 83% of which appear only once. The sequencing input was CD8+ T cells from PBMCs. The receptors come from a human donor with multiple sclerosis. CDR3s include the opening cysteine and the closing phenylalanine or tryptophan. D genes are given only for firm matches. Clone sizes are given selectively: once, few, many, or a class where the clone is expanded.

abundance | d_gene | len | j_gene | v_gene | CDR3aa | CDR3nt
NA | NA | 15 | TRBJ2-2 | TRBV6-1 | CASSLLTGPTGELFF | TGTGCCAGCAGCTTGCTCACGGGACCCACCGGGGAGCTGTTTTTT
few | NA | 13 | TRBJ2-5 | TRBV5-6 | CASRTTAEETQYF | TGTGCCAGCAGGACGACAGCCGAAGAGACCCAGTACTTC
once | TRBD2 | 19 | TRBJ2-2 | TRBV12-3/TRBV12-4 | CASSWGTSGRGRGTGELFF | TGTGCCAGCAGTTGGGGGACTAGCGGGAGAGGGAGAGGCACCGGGGAGCTGTTTTTT
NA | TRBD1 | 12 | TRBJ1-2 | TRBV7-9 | CASSSGQVHNTF | TGTGCCAGCAGCTCGGGACAGGTCCACAACACCTTC
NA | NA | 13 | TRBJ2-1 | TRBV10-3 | CAIKTGLEDEQFF | TGTGCCATCAAAACTGGCCTGGAAGATGAGCAGTTCTTC
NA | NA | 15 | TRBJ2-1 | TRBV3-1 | CASSQVARPYNEQFF | TGTGCCAGCAGCCAAGTTGCGAGGCCCTACAATGAGCAGTTCTTC
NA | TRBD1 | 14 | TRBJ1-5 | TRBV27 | CASRTGHGNQPQHF | TGTGCCAGCCGGACAGGGCACGGCAATCAGCCCCAGCATTTT
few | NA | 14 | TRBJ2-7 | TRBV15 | CATSRVSSAHEQYF | TGTGCCACCAGCAGGGTTTCTAGCGCTCACGAGCAGTACTTC
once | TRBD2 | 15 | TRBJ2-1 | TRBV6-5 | CASSYSLAGHNEQFF | TGTGCCAGCAGTTACTCCCTAGCGGGGCACAATGAGCAGTTCTTC
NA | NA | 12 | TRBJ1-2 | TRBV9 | CASSSYQGPGTF | TGTGCCAGCAGCTCTTACCAGGGGCCGGGGACCTTC
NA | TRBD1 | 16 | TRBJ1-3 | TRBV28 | CASSFPGTGTGNTIYF | TGTGCCAGCAGTTTCCCTGGGACAGGGACTGGAAACACCATATATTTT
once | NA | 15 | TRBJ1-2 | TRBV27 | CASSPTQGWHYGYTF | TGTGCCAGCAGTCCGACACAGGGTTGGCACTATGGCTACACCTTC
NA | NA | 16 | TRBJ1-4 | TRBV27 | CASSPVWGGVNEKLFF | TGTGCCAGCTCCCCTGTGTGGGGAGGCGTAAATGAAAAACTGTTTTTT
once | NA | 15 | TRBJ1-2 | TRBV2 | CASSDTRQTPYGYTF | TGTGCCAGCAGTGATACCCGACAGACTCCCTATGGCTACACCTTC
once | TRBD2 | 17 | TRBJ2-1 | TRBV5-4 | CASSLRLAGRTYNEQFF | TGTGCCAGCAGCTTGCGACTAGCGGGAAGGACCTACAATGAGCAGTTCTTC
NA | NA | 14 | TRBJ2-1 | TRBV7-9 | CASSSPDRKNEQFF | TGTGCCAGCAGCTCACCCGACAGGAAGAATGAGCAGTTCTTC
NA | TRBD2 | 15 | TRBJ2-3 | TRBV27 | CASTTSGVSTDTQYF | TGTGCCAGCACCACTAGCGGGGTTAGCACAGATACGCAGTATTTT
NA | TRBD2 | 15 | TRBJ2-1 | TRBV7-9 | CASSLTSGYYNEQFF | TGTGCCAGCAGCTTAACTAGCGGTTACTACAATGAGCAGTTCTTC
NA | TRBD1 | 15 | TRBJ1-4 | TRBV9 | CASSQGASTNEKLFF | TGTGCCAGCAGCCAGGGGGCTTCAACTAATGAAAAACTGTTTTTT
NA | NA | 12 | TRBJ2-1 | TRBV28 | CASSFYGNEQFF | TGTGCCAGCAGTTTTTACGGCAATGAGCAGTTCTTC
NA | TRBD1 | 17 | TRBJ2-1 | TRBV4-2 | CASSQGLMTGRYNEQFF | TGTGCCAGCAGCCAAGGCCTGATGACAGGGCGTTACAATGAGCAGTTCTTC
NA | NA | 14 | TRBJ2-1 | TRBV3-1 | CASSHFQEWDEQFF | TGTGCCAGCAGCCACTTCCAAGAGTGGGATGAGCAGTTCTTC
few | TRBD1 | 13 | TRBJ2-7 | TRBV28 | CARARGPPTEQYF | TGTGCCAGGGCCAGGGGGCCCCCCACGGAGCAGTACTTC
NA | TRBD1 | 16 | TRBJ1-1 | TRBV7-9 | CASSHPGQGARTEAFF | TGTGCCAGCAGCCACCCGGGACAGGGGGCAAGGACTGAAGCTTTCTTT
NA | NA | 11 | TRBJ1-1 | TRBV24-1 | CATSDGPGHFF | TGTGCCACCAGTGATGGTCCGGGGCATTTCTTT
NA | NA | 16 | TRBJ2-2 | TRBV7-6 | CASSHDGGAGAGELFF | TGTGCCAGCAGCCATGACGGGGGCGCGGGGGCCGGGGAGCTGTTTTTT
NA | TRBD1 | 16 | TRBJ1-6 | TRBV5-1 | CASSWSGTGPNSPLHF | TGCGCCAGCAGCTGGTCCGGGACAGGGCCTAATTCACCCCTCCACTTT
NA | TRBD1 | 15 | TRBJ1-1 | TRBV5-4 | CASSLGATGDTEAFF | TGTGCCAGCAGCTTGGGGGCAACAGGGGACACTGAAGCTTTCTTT
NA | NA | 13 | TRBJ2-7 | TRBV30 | CAWRRVGSYEQYF | TGTGCCTGGAGAAGGGTCGGCTCCTACGAGCAGTACTTC
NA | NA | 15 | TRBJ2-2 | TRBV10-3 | CASLGPPHGPGELFF | TGTGCCTCCCTCGGGCCCCCGCATGGACCCGGGGAGCTGTTTTTT
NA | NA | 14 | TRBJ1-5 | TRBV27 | CASSHRGASQPQHF | TGTGCCAGCAGCCACCGAGGTGCGAGTCAGCCCCAGCATTTT
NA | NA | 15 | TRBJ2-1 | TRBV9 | CASSVGGTSYNEQFF | TGTGCCAGCAGCGTGGGCGGGACTTCATACAATGAGCAGTTCTTC
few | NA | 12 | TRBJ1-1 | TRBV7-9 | CASSLGYREAFF | TGTGCCAGCAGCTTAGGGTATAGAGAAGCTTTCTTT
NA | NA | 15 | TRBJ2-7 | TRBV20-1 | CSAREISGSSYEQYF | TGCAGTGCCAGGGAGATTAGCGGTAGCTCCTACGAGCAGTACTTC
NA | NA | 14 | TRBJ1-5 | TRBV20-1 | CSARVGESNQPQHF | TGCAGTGCTAGAGTGGGGGAGAGCAATCAGCCCCAGCATTTT
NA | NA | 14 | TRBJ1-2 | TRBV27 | CASRVIGASSGYTF | TGTGCCAGCAGGGTGATAGGGGCGTCATCCGGCTACACCTTC
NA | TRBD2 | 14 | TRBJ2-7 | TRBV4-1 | CAAGTSGSGHEQYF | TGCGCCGCAGGGACTAGCGGGAGTGGCCACGAGCAGTACTTC
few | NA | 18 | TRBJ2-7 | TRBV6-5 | CASSYSRVFENANYEQYF | TGTGCCAGCAGTTACTCGAGGGTTTTCGAAAACGCCAATTACGAGCAGTACTTC
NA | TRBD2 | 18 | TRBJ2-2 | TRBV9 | CASSVRASGTVGTGELFF | TGTGCCAGCAGCGTAAGGGCTAGCGGGACGGTTGGCACCGGGGAGCTGTTTTTT
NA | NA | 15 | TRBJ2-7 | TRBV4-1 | CASSQDGRGPYEQYF | TGCGCCAGCAGCCAAGATGGGCGGGGCCCCTACGAGCAGTACTTC
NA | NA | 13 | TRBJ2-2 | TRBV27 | CASSPPGVGELFF | TGTGCCAGCAGCCCCCCTGGGGTCGGGGAGCTGTTTTTT
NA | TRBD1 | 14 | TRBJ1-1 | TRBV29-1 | CSVEDPGTGTEAFF | TGCAGCGTTGAAGATCCGGGGACAGGTACTGAAGCTTTCTTT